This T cell receptor (beta chain) appears in the sequencing data of a study of T cell repertoires in cytomegalovirus infection. The overall study: Public TCR beta signatures provided an indication of both CMV infection and a matching HLA type.

The CDR3 runs 16 residues. V lost 4 bases, J lost 10 bases, and 12 bases stayed unmatched. CDR1 is SGHDT, CDR2 YYEEEE, per germline. Each CDR3 protein is one row after TCRdb ran MiXCR on the reads. The table lists about 920,000 distinct CDR3 sequences, approximately 31% of them singletons. This clonotype was recorded once. Its antigen is not known. Here the sequenced sample was cultured CD8+ T cells from PBMCs, taken from culture after CMV antigen stimulation. The sequence derives from a human donor in good health (CMV status not recorded). Some clones in this sample may be carry-over from other donors' samples. This chain joins TRBV5-6 and TRBJ1-6; 9 bases match TRBD1. The CDR3 DNA reads as TGTGCCAGCAGCCCATTCGGACAGGGGAGAAGCTCACCCCTCCACTTT. This gives the protein CASSPFGQGRSSPLHF.